This TCR beta chain comes out of a study of patients and donors after allogeneic stem cell transplantation. Trimming took off 4 bases at V and 8 bases at J, with 10 bases between the two ends. CDR1 SGHRS and CDR2 YFSETQ come from the germline V gene. The CDR3 is 13 residues long. At least ten counts were recorded for this clonotype. TCRdb re-analysed the RT-PCR reads in MiXCR, keeping a single row per CDR3 protein. Among approximately 430,000 distinct CDR3 sequences, around 15% were seen once, and the ten largest hold less than 8%. The TCR was taken from a human donor who was either an allogeneic HSCT recipient or a stem cell or donor lymphocyte infusion donor (not recorded which). It is not recorded whose cells these are; they may come from a transplant donor. The specimen was blood, either unsorted or a sorted T cell fraction (not recorded which). This chain uses TRBV5-1 with TRBJ1-6, with TRBD1 as a possible D gene (5 bases). CDR3 in amino acids: CASSPGLDSPLHF. CDR3 bases: TGCGCCAGCAGCCCGGGACTCGATTCACCCCTCCACTTT.